This passage covers 19 T cell receptor beta chains from one sample sequenced in a study of T-cell memory formation after mild COVID-19 (dated by TCRdb to about 2021). Library preparation used 5' RACE. Sequencing took place on an Illumina NovaSeq 6000. TCRdb took the public reads, trimmed them with fastp at Q25, ran MiXCR for clone calling and kept in-frame beta chains. Duplicate CDR3 protein sequences are folded into a single record with the most common DNA and genes. The sample contains approximately 16,000 distinct CDR3 sequences, around 25% of them found a single time. Of the sample, 55% to 70% falls within the top ten clones. Material: PBMCs or a T cell subset sorted from them (not recorded which). The receptors stem from a man between 18 and 35 years old who had mild COVID-19 (a few samples of this study predate the infection). The sample titles of this study are shuffled in the database, so cell type and time point are left out; the donor was told from shared clones.

This clonotype was seen ten or more times. The gene calls are TRBV7-3 and TRBJ2-1; D call uncertain. Trimming removed 2 bases from V and 2 bases from J, with 4 bases in between. The CDR3 consists of 13 residues. Germline lookup yields CDR1 SGHTA and CDR2 FQGTGA. The CDR3 loop reads CASSLRAYNEQFF. For the CDR3, the DNA is TGTGCCAGCAGCTTACGAGCCTACAATGAGCAGTTCTTC.

This clonotype came up many times. The CDR3 region has the DNA TGTGCCAGCAGCTCCGATGGGGACTACGAGCAGTACTTC. Its translation: CASSSDGDYEQYF. V and J are TRBV9 and TRBJ2-7; D remains ambiguous. Germline values: CDR1 SGDLS, CDR2 YYNGEE. Trimming left V 4 bases short and J 3 bases short, with 11 bases between. The CDR3 contains 13 residues.

This clonotype was observed a few times. The chain is built from TRBV4-1 and TRBJ1-1, with D perhaps TRBD1 (6 bases). This CDR3 has 13 amino acids. Germline V gene data show CDR1 as MGHRA and CDR2 as YSYEKL. Trimming took 7 bases from V and 5 from J, leaving 14 bases between them. As DNA, the CDR3 is TGCGCCAGCAACACAGGGAGGAGAACTGAAGCTTTCTTT. Its translation: CASNTGRRTEAFF.

This clonotype has a handful of counts. This chain joins TRBV4-3 and TRBJ1-2, with D hard to call. The CDR3 covers 15 residues. Trimming shortened V by 1 base and J by 6 bases, and 15 bases separated the two germline ends. The germline V gene encodes CDR1 LGHNA and CDR2 YSLEER. The CDR3 DNA reads TGCGCCAGCAGCCAAGTGCAGGCCGCTGGGAATGGCTACACCTTC. It yields the protein CASSQVQAAGNGYTF.

This clonotype was counted a few times. The gene calls are TRBV10-3 and TRBJ2-7, with a weak D call TRBD1 (6 bases). From germline, CDR1 is ENHRY and CDR2 SYGVKD. V was pared by 5 bases and J by 2 bases, with 16 bases between. This CDR3 has 15 residues. CDR3 in amino acids: CAISPGQLVTYEQYF. CDR3 nucleotide sequence: TGTGCCATCAGTCCCGGACAGCTAGTAACCTACGAGCAGTACTTC.

The chain is built from TRBV5-5 and TRBJ2-7; 12 nucleotides line up with TRBD1. CDR3 size: 19 residues. The junction had 16 bases not matched to a gene; V was cut back by 4 bases and J by 2 bases. The germline V gene encodes CDR1 SGHKS and CDR2 YYEKEE (reference sequence). The DNA of the CDR3 is TGTGCCAGCAGCCCGCGGGACAGGGGGCTTTGGGCGGGGGCCTACGAGCAGTACGTC. Its protein is CASSPRDRGLWAGAYEQYV.

V usage is TRBV7-3 and J usage is TRBJ2-3; 10 bases are shared with TRBD2. Germline trimming cut 3 bases from V and 1 base from J; bases unmatched to any gene: 4. The CDR3 covers 16 residues. Germline-derived CDR1 and CDR2 are SGHTA and FQGTGA. The CDR3 loop reads CASSLGGLAGTDTQYF. The DNA for the CDR3 is TGTGCCAGCAGCTTGGGCGGACTAGCGGGCACAGATACGCAGTATTTT.

This clonotype showed up just once. In nucleotides, the CDR3 is TGTGCCAGCAGCTTAAAACAGGGAGGACAGCCCCAGCATTTT. Residues: CASSLKQGGQPQHF. This chain uses TRBV7-6 with TRBJ1-5, with D possibly matching TRBD1 (6 bases). V was cut by 2 bases and J by 7 bases, with 12 bases left in between. The length of the CDR3 is 14 residues. CDR1 is SGHVS, CDR2 FNYEAQ, per germline.

The CDR3 nucleotides are TGTGCCAGCAGTTCGGGGTTCTATGGCTACACCTTC. The encoded protein is CASSSGFYGYTF. This chain joins TRBV27 and TRBJ1-2; D is ambiguous. The CDR3 has 12 residues. Looked up from germline, CDR1 is MNHEY and CDR2 is SMNVEV (reference sequence). With 4 bases removed from V and 4 bases from J, the gap between germline ends came to 7 bases.

This clonotype came up many times. The chain combines TRBV18 with TRBJ2-6, with D possibly matching TRBD1 (6 bases). V shed 2 bases and J shed 0 bases, with 14 bases lying between them. The CDR3 sequence is 18 residues long. CDR1 is KGHSH, CDR2 LQKENI, per germline. CDR3 sequence reads: CASSPRTEDVSGANVLTF. CDR3 coding DNA: TGTGCCAGCTCACCAAGGACAGAGGATGTCTCTGGGGCCAACGTCCTGACTTTC.

The rearrangement uses TRBV20-1 and TRBJ2-2; perhaps TRBD1 as D (6 bases). V was cut by 0 bases and J by 4 bases, with 12 bases left in between. This CDR3 region has 15 residues. CDR1 DFQATT and CDR2 SNEGSKA come from the germline V gene (reference sequence). The CDR3: CSARDEDRRTGELFF. The CDR3 DNA is TGCAGTGCTAGAGATGAGGACAGACGCACCGGGGAGCTGTTTTTT.

The V and J genes are TRBV5-1 and TRBJ1-4, with no clear D. Germline CDR1 is SGHRS and CDR2 is YFSETQ. Trimming pared 3 bases from V and 3 bases from J, leaving 12 bases between. The CDR3 is made up of 15 amino acids. In DNA, the CDR3 is TGCGCCAGCAGCTGGTTTGGTGCGGCTAATGAAAAACTGTTTTTT. Its translation: CASSWFGAANEKLFF.

The chain combines TRBV12-3 or TRBV12-4 with TRBJ2-5; D unresolved. The V end was cut by 5 bases, the J end by 0 bases, with 4 bases between. The CDR3 is made up of 12 amino acids. CDR3 DNA: TGTGCCAGCAGTCAGTACCAAGAGACCCAGTACTTC. It translates to CASSQYQETQYF.

As concerns this clonotype: A much larger clone differs by one base, so this may be a read error. J is TRBJ2-4 and V is TRBV11-2; D perhaps matches TRBD2 (7 bases). Germline CDR1 and CDR2: SGHAT and FQNNGV. Trimming removed 3 bases from V and 6 bases from J, with 15 bases in between. CDR3 length: 15 residues. CDR3 nucleotides: TGTGCCAGCAGCTTGGGGGGGCCCCGAGGAAACATTCAGTACTTC. Amino acid sequence: CASSLGGPRGNIQYF.

This clonotype showed up many times. The CDR3 region is CASSFPELNGYTF. DNA for the CDR3: TGTGCCAGCAGCTTCCCGGAACTCAATGGCTACACCTTC. This sequence joins TRBV7-3 and TRBJ1-2; no definite D call. The CDR3 loop spans 13 amino acids. V lost 3 bases and J 6 bases, leaving 11 bases between the germline ends. Germline V gene lookup returns CDR1 SGHTA and CDR2 FQGTGA.

Concerning this clonotype: It is unclear where the CDR3 begins or ends on the DNA, so no DNA is shown, and the CDR3 is as TCRdb lists it. This chain links TRBV7-9 with TRBJ2-7. Germline assignment: CDR1 SEHNR and CDR2 FQNEAQ (reference sequence). The CDR3 is made up of 13 amino acids, end residues included. CDR3 protein: CASSFGSGYEQYF.

This clonotype was seen repeatedly, ten times or more. This chain links TRBV11-2 with TRBJ2-5; a weak D match, TRBD1 (5 bases). CDR3 length equals 14 residues. The V end was cut by 3 bases, the J end by 0 bases, with 8 bases between. The V gene's germline CDR1 is SGHAT and CDR2 FQNNGV. CDR3 nucleotides: TGTGCCAGCAGCTTCTCGACAGACCAAGAGACCCAGTACTTC. This translates into CASSFSTDQETQYF.

This clonotype was picked up many times. The chain uses TRBV27 and TRBJ1-1; maybe TRBD1 (5 bases). Germline V gene lookup returns CDR1 MNHEY and CDR2 SMNVEV (reference sequence). The CDR3 totals 13 residues. V lost 6 bases and J 6 bases, leaving 14 bases between the germline ends. CDR3 coding DNA: TGTGCCAGCAGCGACGTCGGGACGTCTGAAGCTTTCTTT. Amino acids: CASSDVGTSEAFF.

This clonotype was observed at least ten times. The chain has TRBV5-1 and TRBJ1-1, with 9 bases lining up with TRBD1. Germline V gene sequence: CDR1 SGHRS, CDR2 YFSETQ. With V trimmed by 3 bases and J by 3 bases, 3 bases remained unmatched. This CDR3 region has 14 residues. Here the CDR3 DNA reads TGCGCCAGCAGCTACAGACAGGGGGACACTGAAGCTTTCTTT. This translates into CASSYRQGDTEAFF.